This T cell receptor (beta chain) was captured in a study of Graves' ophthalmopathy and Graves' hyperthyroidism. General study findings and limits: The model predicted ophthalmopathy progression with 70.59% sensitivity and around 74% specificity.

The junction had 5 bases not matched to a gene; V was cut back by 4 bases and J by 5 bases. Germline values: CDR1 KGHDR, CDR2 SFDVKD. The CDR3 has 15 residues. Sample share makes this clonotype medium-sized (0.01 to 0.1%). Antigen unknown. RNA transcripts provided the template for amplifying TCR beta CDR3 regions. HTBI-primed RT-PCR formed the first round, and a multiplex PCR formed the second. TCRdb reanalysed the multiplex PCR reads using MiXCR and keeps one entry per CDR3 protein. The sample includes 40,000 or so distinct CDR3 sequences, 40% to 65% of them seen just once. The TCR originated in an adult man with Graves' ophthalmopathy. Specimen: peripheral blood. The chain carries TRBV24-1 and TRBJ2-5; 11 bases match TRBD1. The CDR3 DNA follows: TGTGCCACCAGTGACGGGACAGGGGGACGGGAGACCCAGTACTTC. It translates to CATSDGTGGRETQYF.